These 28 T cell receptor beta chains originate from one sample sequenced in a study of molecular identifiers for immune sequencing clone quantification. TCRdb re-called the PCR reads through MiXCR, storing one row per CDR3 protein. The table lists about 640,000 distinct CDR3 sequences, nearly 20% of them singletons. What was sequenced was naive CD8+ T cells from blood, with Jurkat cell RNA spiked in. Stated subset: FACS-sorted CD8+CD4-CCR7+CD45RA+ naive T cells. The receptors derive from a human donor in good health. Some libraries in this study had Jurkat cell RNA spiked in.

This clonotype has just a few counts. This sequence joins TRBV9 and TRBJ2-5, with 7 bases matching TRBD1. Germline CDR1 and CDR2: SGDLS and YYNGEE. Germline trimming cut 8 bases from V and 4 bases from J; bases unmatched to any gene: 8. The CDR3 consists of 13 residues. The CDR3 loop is CARTTGELETQYF. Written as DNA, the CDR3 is TGTGCCAGGACCACAGGGGAGTTAGAGACCCAGTACTTC.

CDR3 sequence: CASSHIIPGLGTGELFF. CDR3 DNA: TGTGCCAGCAGCCACATTATTCCGGGACTGGGCACCGGGGAGCTGTTTTTT. The rearrangement uses TRBV28 and TRBJ2-2, with D possibly matching TRBD2 (6 bases). The V gene's germline CDR1 is MDHEN and CDR2 SYDVKM. The ends were cut back, 6 bases at V and 4 bases at J, with 21 bases in the middle. The CDR3 sequence is 17 residues long.

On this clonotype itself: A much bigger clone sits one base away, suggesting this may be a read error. The CDR3 spells CANSPTSGEQYF. The DNA of the CDR3 is TGTGCCAACAGTCCGACTAGCGGTGAGCAGTACTTC. V is TRBV12-3 or TRBV12-4 and J is TRBJ2-7, with 9 bases matching TRBD2. This CDR3 spans 12 amino acids.

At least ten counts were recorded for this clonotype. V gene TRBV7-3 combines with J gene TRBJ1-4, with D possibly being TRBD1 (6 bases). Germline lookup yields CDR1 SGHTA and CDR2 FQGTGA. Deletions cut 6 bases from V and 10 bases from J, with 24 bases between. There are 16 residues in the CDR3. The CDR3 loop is CASRYPDRGGSRKLFF. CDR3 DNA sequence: TGTGCCAGCAGATACCCAGACAGAGGGGGATCTAGAAAACTGTTTTTT.

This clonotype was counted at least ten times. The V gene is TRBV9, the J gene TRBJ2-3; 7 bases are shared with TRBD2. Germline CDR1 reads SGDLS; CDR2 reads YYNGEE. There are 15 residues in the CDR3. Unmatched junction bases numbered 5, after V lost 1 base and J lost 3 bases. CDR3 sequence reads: CASSVFAGDTDTQYF. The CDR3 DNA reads TGTGCCAGCAGCGTATTTGCGGGAGATACAGATACGCAGTATTTT.

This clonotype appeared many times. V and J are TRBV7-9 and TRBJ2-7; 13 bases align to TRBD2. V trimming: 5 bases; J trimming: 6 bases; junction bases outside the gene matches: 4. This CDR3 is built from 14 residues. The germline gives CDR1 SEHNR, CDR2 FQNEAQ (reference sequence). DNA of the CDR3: TGTGCCAGCAGCACCGGACTAGCGGGAGTCGAGCAGTACTTC. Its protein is CASSTGLAGVEQYF.

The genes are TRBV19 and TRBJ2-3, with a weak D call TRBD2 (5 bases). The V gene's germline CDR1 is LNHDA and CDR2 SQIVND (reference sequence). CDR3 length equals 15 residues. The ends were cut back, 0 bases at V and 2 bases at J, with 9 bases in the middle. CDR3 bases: TGTGCCAGTAGTATAGATGAGACTACCACAGATACGCAGTATTTT. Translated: CASSIDETTTDTQYF. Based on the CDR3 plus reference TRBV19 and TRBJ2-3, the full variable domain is DGGITQSPKYLFRKEGQNVTLSCEQNLNHDAMYWYRQDPGQGLRLIYYSQIVNDFQKGDIAEGYSVSREKKESFPLTVTSAQKNPTAFYLCASSIDETTTDTQYFGPGTRLTVL.

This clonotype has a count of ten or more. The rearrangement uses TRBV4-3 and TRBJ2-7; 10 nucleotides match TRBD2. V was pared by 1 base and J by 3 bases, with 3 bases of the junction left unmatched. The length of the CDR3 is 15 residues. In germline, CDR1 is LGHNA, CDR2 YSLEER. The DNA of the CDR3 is TGCGCCAGCAGCCAAGGCCAGCGGGGGGGCTACGAGCAGTACTTC. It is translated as CASSQGQRGGYEQYF.

CDR3 loop: CASSGYSALDEKLFF. The CDR3 region has the DNA TGTGCCAGCAGCGGGTATTCGGCTTTAGATGAAAAACTGTTTTTT. J is TRBJ1-4 and V is TRBV11-2, with unresolved D. This CDR3 is 15 amino acids long. CDR1 is SGHAT and CDR2 is FQNNGV in the germline V gene. Trimming cost V 5 bases and J 6 bases, with 16 bases left between them.

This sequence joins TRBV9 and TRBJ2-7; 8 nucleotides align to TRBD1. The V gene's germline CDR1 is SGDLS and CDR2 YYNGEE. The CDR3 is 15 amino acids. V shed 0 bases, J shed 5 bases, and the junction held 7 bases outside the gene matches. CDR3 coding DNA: TGTGCCAGCAGCGTAGCCAGCGGACAGGGCCACGAGCAGTACTTC. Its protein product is CASSVASGQGHEQYF.

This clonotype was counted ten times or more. The CDR3 sequence: CASSLGTGGFDEAFF. DNA of the CDR3: TGTGCCAGCAGCCTGGGGACAGGGGGGTTTGATGAAGCTTTCTTT. The chain joins TRBV11-2 to TRBJ1-1; 11 bases fit TRBD1. This CDR3 region has 15 residues. CDR1 is SGHAT, CDR2 FQNNGV, per germline. V lost 5 bases to trimming and J lost 7 bases; unmatched junction nucleotides: 9.

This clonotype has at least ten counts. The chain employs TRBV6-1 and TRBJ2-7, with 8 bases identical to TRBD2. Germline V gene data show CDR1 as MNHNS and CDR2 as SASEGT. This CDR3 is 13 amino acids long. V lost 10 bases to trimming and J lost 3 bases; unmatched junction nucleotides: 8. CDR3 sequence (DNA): TGTGCCATCCTCGGGGGGGCCCTCTACGAGCAGTACTTC. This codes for CAILGGALYEQYF.

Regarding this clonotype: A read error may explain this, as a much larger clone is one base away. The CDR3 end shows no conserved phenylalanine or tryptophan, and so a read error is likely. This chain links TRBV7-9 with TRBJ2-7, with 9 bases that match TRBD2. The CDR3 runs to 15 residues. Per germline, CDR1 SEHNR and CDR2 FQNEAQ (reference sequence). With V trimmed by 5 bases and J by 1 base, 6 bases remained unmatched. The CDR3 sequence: CASSGRTSESYEQYS. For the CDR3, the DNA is TGTGCCAGCAGCGGCCGGACTAGCGAGTCCTACGAGCAGTACTCC.

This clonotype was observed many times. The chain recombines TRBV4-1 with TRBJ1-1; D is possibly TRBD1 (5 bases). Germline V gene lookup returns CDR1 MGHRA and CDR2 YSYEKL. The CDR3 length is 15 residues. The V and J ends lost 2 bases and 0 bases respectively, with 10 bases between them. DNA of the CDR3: TGCGCCAGCAGCCAAAAAACAGGTATGAACACTGAAGCTTTCTTT. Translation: CASSQKTGMNTEAFF.

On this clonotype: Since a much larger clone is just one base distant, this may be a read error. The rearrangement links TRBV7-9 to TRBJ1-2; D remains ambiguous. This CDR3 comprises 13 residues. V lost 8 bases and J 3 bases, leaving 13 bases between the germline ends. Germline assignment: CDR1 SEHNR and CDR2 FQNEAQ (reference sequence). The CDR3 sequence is CASGYQEDYGYTF. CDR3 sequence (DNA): TGTGCCAGCGGCTATCAAGAGGACTATGGCTACACCTTC. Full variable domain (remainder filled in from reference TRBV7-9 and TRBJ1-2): DTGVSQNPRHKITKRGQNVTFRCDPISEHNRLYWYRQTLGQGPEFLTYFQNEAQLEKSRLLSDRFSAERPKGSFSTLEIQRTEQGDSAMYLCASGYQEDYGYTFGSGTRLTVV.

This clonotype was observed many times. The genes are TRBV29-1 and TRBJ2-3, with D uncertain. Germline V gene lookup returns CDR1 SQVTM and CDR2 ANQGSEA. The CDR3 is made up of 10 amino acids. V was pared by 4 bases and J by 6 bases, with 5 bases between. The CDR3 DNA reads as TGCAGCGTTGTAGGCGATACGCAGTATTTT. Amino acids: CSVVGDTQYF.

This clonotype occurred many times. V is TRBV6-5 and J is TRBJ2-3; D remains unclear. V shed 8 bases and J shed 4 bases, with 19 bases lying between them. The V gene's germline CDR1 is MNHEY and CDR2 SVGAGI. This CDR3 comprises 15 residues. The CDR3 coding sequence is TGTGCCAGCTCATTTTCCCGTTCCGACCCAGATACGCAGTATTTT. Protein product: CASSFSRSDPDTQYF.

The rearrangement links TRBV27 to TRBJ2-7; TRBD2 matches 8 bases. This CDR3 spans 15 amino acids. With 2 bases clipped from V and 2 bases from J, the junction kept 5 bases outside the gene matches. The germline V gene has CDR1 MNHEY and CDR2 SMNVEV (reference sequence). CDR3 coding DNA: TGTGCCAGCAGTTTAATGGCGGGAGGCACCTACGAGCAGTACTTC. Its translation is CASSLMAGGTYEQYF.

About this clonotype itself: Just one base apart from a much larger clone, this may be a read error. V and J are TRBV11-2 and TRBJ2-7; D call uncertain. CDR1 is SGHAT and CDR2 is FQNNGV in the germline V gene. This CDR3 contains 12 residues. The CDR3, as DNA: TGTGCCAGCAGCTTAGGGGGTAAGGAGCTGTACTTC. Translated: CASSLGGKELYF.

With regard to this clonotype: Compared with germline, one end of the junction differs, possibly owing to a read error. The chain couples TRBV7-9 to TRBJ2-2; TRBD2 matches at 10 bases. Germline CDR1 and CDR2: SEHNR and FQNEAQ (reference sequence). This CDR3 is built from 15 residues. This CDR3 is CASSLGTSGTGELSF. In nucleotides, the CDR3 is TGTGCCAGCAGCTTAGGGACTAGCGGCACCGGGGAGCTGTCTTTT.

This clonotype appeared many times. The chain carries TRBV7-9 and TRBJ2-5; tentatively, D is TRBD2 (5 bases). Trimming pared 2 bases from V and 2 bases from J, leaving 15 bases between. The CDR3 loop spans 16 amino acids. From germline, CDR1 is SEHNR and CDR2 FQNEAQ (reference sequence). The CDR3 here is CASSLLLGVQQETQYF. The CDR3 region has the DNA TGTGCCAGCAGCTTACTTCTCGGGGTACAACAAGAGACCCAGTACTTC.

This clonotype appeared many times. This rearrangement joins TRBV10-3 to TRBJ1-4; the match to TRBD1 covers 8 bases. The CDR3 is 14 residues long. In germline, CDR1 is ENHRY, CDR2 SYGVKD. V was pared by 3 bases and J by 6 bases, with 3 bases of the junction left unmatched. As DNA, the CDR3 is TGTGCCATCAGTGATCCGGGACAGGATGAAAAACTGTTTTTT. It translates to CAISDPGQDEKLFF.

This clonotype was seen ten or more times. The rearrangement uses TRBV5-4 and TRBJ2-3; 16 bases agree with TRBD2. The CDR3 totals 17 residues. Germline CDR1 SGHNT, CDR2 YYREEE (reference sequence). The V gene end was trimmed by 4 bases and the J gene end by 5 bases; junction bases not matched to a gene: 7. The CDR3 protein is CASSPGTSGGAGDTQYF. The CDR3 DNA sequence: TGTGCCAGCAGCCCCGGGACTAGCGGGGGGGCCGGAGATACGCAGTATTTT.

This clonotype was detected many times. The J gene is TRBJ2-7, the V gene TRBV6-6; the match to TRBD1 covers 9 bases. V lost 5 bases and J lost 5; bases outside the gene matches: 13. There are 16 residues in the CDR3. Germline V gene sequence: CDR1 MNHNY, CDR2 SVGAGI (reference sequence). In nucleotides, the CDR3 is TGTGCCAGCAGTGTTGGTTGGGACAGGGCACGTCACGAGCAGTACTTC. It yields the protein CASSVGWDRARHEQYF.

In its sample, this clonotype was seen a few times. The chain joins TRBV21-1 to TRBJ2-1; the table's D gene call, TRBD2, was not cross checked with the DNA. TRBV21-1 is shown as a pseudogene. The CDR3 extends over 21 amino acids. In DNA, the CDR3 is TGTGCCAGCAGCGGGTACGATAGCGGACTAGCGGGAGGGCCCTCCTACAATGAGCAGTTCTTC. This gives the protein CASSGYDSGLAGGPSYNEQFF.

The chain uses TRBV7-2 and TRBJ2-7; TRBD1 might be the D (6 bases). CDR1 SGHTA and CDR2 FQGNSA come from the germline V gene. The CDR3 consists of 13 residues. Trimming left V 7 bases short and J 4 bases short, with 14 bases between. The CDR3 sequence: CASIPTTGYEQYF. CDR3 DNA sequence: TGTGCCAGCATCCCAACGACAGGTTACGAGCAGTACTTC.

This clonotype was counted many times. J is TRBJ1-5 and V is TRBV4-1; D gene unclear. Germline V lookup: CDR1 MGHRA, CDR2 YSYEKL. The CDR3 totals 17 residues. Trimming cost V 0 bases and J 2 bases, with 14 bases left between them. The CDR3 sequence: CASSQDGGRAGNQPQHF. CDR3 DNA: TGCGCCAGCAGCCAAGATGGTGGACGAGCAGGCAATCAGCCCCAGCATTTT.

CDR3 DNA sequence: TGTGCCAGCAGCGTTTCTAGCATCGATGAGCAGTTCTTC. Amino acid sequence: CASSVSSIDEQFF. The V gene is TRBV9, the J gene TRBJ2-1, with a tentative D call TRBD2 (5 bases). Trimming removed 2 bases from V and 8 bases from J, with 11 bases in between. Looked up from germline, CDR1 is SGDLS and CDR2 is YYNGEE. The CDR3 covers 13 residues.